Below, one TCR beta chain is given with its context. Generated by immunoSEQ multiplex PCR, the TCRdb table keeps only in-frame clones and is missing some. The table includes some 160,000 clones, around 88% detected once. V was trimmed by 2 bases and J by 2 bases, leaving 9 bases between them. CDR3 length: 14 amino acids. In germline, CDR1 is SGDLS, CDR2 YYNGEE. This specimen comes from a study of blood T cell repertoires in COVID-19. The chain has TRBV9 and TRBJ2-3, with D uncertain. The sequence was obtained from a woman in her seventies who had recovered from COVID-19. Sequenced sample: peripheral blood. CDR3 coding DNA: TGTGCCAGCAGCGTGGTGGGCTCCACAGATACGCAGTATTTT. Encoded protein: CASSVVGSTDTQYF. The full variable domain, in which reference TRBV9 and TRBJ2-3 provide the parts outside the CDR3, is DSGVTQTPKHLITATGQRVTLRCSPRSGDLSVYWYQQSLDQGLQFLIQYYNGEERAKGNILERFSAQQFPDLHSELNLSSLELGDSALYFCASSVVGSTDTQYFGPGTRLTVL.